Listed below are T cell receptor beta chains from one sample, sequenced in a study of cytomegalovirus exposure and HLA in healthy donors. Libraries were prepared by immunoSEQ multiplex PCR; TCRdb keeps only in-frame clonotypes and omits some of them. There are 180,000 or so clones in the sample; roughly 74% occur only once, and approximately 2.9% lies in the top ten. Material: PBMCs. The receptors stem from a female donor in good health and CMV-seronegative. Each CDR3 is given with its conserved first and last residue. D genes are given only for firm matches. Clone size is given for some rows only: seen once, a few or many times, or a class if the clone is expanded.

abundance,v_gene,d_gene,len,j_gene,CDR3nt,CDR3aa
.,TRBV6-5,TRBD1,14,TRBJ2-1,TGTGCCAGTCGCTCAGGGGGCTCTTCGCATGAGCAGTTCTTC,CASRSGGSSHEQFF
.,TRBV19,.,15,TRBJ2-2,TGTGCCACCCAGGGTGGCGACGGTTACGCCGGGGAGCTGTTTTTT,CATQGGDGYAGELFF
.,TRBV5-1,.,12,TRBJ2-5,TGCGCCAGCAGTCGGGGGCAAGAGACCCAGTACTTC,CASSRGQETQYF
.,TRBV5-4,.,16,TRBJ2-1,TGTGCCAGCAGCTTGGCCGGGCAGGGGTTTAGGAATGAGCAGTTCTTC,CASSLAGQGFRNEQFF
.,TRBV28,.,14,TRBJ2-7,TGTGCCAGCACGGCGGAGCCGAGCTCCTACGAGCAGTACTTC,CASTAEPSSYEQYF
.,TRBV6-1,TRBD1,15,TRBJ1-6,TGTGCCAGCACCTCCAGACAGGGTGGAAATTCACCCCTCCACTTT,CASTSRQGGNSPLHF
.,TRBV7-2,.,13,TRBJ1-2,TGTGCCAGCAGCCCACAGATTAACTATGGCTACACCTTC,CASSPQINYGYTF
.,TRBV6-5,TRBD1,14,TRBJ2-7,TGTGCCAGCAGTCCCTCGACAGGGCTGGACGAGCAGTACTTC,CASSPSTGLDEQYF
.,TRBV28,.,16,TRBJ1-4,TGTGCCAGCAGTTTATCTCTCGGGGGTTGGAGTGAAAAACTGTTTTTT,CASSLSLGGWSEKLFF
.,TRBV5-4,TRBD1,14,TRBJ2-5,TGTGCCAGCAGCGAAACAGGGGAGTTTGAGACCCAGTACTTC,CASSETGEFETQYF
few,TRBV2,.,15,TRBJ1-1,TGTGCCAGCAGCGGCGGGGGGGCCGGGAACACTGAAGCTTTCTTT,CASSGGGAGNTEAFF
.,TRBV18,.,13,TRBJ1-3,TGTGCCAGCTCAGGCACAGATCGAAACACCATATATTTT,CASSGTDRNTIYF
medium-sized,TRBV2,.,11,TRBJ2-7,TGTGCCAGCAGTGACGGAGGCAGCCAGTACTTC,CASSDGGSQYF
.,TRBV9,TRBD2,17,TRBJ2-1,TGTGCCAGCAGCGTAGAGGTTGGGACTAGCGAACAAAATGAGCAGTTCTTC,CASSVEVGTSEQNEQFF
.,TRBV7-6,.,14,TRBJ2-7,TGTGCCAGCAGCTTGAGGACGGGGTCCTACGAGCAGTACTTC,CASSLRTGSYEQYF
.,TRBV11-3,TRBD1,20,TRBJ1-1,TGTGCCAGTGTTCTCGGACAGGGCCCCGGGCCTCCAGAGTGTGACACTGAAGCTTTCTTT,CASVLGQGPGPPECDTEAFF
.,TRBV19,.,12,TRBJ1-3,TGTGCCAGTAGTATCCGTGGAAACACCATATATTTT,CASSIRGNTIYF
.,TRBV9,TRBD1,16,TRBJ1-4,TGTGCCAGCAGCGTAGGACCGGGACAGACCCATGAAAAACTGTTTTTT,CASSVGPGQTHEKLFF
.,TRBV5-6,.,16,TRBJ2-7,TGTGCCAGCAGCTTGGGTATAGCGGTTGCCTCCTACGAGCAGTACTTC,CASSLGIAVASYEQYF
.,TRBV27,.,13,TRBJ2-7,TGTGCCAGCAGCCTGGACAGCTCCTACGAGCAGTACTTC,CASSLDSSYEQYF
few,TRBV19,TRBD1,17,TRBJ1-5,TGTGCCAGTAGTATAGGGCAGGGGGTTCGACGGGATCAGCCCCAGCATTTT,CASSIGQGVRRDQPQHF
.,TRBV27,.,15,TRBJ1-5,TGTGCCAGCAGTCTAGGGGGAAGTAACAATCAGCCCCAGCATTTT,CASSLGGSNNQPQHF
.,TRBV27,TRBD1,17,TRBJ1-1,TGTGCCAGCAGTTTCGAGACAGGGAGCGGACGAGGCACTGAAGCTTTCTTT,CASSFETGSGRGTEAFF
.,TRBV2,.,13,TRBJ1-1,TGTGCCAGCATTTGGAGGGAGAACACTGAAGCTTTCTTT,CASIWRENTEAFF
.,TRBV28,TRBD1,16,TRBJ2-7,TGTGCCAGCAGGGGAGGTCTCCGGGACAGGGAATACGAGCAGTACTTC,CASRGGLRDREYEQYF
.,TRBV2,TRBD1,15,TRBJ1-2,TGTGCCAGCAGAATTGGGGACAGCCCAGGTCACGGCTACACCTTC,CASRIGDSPGHGYTF
once,TRBV6-1,TRBD1,15,TRBJ1-5,TGTGCCAGCAGGGGAGGGACAGGGCCTGGGCAGCCCCAGCATTTT,CASRGGTGPGQPQHF
.,TRBV30,TRBD1,15,TRBJ1-2,TGTGCCTGGAGTGTAATGAGGACAGGGGGCTATGGCTACACCTTC,CAWSVMRTGGYGYTF
.,TRBV27,.,12,TRBJ2-1,TGTGCCAGCCGCGGGCCCGAGGGTGAGCAGTTCTTC,CASRGPEGEQFF
.,TRBV5-1,.,14,TRBJ2-1,TGCGCCAGCAGCTTCGGGTCACTTGGCAATGAGCAGTTCTTC,CASSFGSLGNEQFF
.,TRBV5-1,.,15,TRBJ2-3,TGCGCCAGCAGCTTGGGGGGGGTTGGCACAGATACGCAGTATTTT,CASSLGGVGTDTQYF
.,TRBV7-6,TRBD1,15,TRBJ2-2,TGTGCCAGCAGCCCTAGGACAGGGAAGTCCGGGGAGCTGTTTTTT,CASSPRTGKSGELFF
.,TRBV6-5,.,13,TRBJ2-7,TGTGCCACGCAAGACAGGTCAATTGGCGAGCAGTACTTC,CATQDRSIGEQYF
few,TRBV4-1,TRBD2,19,TRBJ2-7,TGCGCCAGCAGCCAAGATAAGGGACTAGCGGGGGGTCCCTTCTACGAGCAGTACTTC,CASSQDKGLAGGPFYEQYF
once,TRBV7-2,.,15,TRBJ2-5,TGTGCCAGCAGCTTAATTGTGCAGCGGCAAGAGACCCAGTACTTC,CASSLIVQRQETQYF
.,TRBV6-5,TRBD1,15,TRBJ1-2,TGTGCCAGCAGCCCCCGAATAACAGGGGGAGGTGGCTACACCTTC,CASSPRITGGGGYTF
.,TRBV10-3,.,13,TRBJ1-3,TGTGCCATCAGTAGCGGCTCTGGAAACACCATATATTTT,CAISSGSGNTIYF
few,TRBV6-5,TRBD2,15,TRBJ2-4,TGTGCCAGCAGTTACTCGAGCGGGGGGGCGGACATTCAGTACTTC,CASSYSSGGADIQYF
.,TRBV6-6,.,15,TRBJ1-1,TGTGCCAGCAGTTACCCATACAGGGACGGCACTGAAGCTTTCTTT,CASSYPYRDGTEAFF
.,TRBV5-4,TRBD2,16,TRBJ2-2,TGTGCCAGCAGCCTGGCCGGACTAGCGGGCCCCGGGGAGCTGTTTTTT,CASSLAGLAGPGELFF
.,TRBV9,TRBD2,15,TRBJ2-3,TGTGCCAGCAGCCCCCGACTAGCGGTCACAGATACGCAGTATTTT,CASSPRLAVTDTQYF
.,TRBV4-2,TRBD2,16,TRBJ2-1,TGTGCCAGCAGCCCAGGGTTCGGGGGGGCCGGAAATGAGCAGTTCTTC,CASSPGFGGAGNEQFF
.,TRBV5-1,TRBD1,15,TRBJ2-7,TGCGCCAGCAGCTTGTTGGGGGACAGATCCTACGAGCAGTACTTC,CASSLLGDRSYEQYF